Below, 6 T cell receptor beta chains from the same sample are listed, as sequenced in a study of cytomegalovirus exposure and HLA in healthy donors. Amplification used 60 Vbeta primers and 13 Jbeta primers. Measured with immunoSEQ multiplex PCR; TCRdb has only the in-frame clones, and not every one. The data contain approximately 150,000 clones, 82% of them singletons. Sequenced input: PBMCs. Receptor source: a male donor in good health and CMV-seronegative.

The chain has TRBV13 and TRBJ2-7; TRBD2 agrees at 7 bases. In germline, CDR1 is PRHDT, CDR2 FYEKMQ (reference sequence). V trimming: 3 bases; J trimming: 3 bases; junction bases outside the gene matches: 5. The CDR3 has 14 residues. The CDR3: CASSFRLADYEQYF. The CDR3 coding sequence is TGTGCCAGCAGCTTCAGACTAGCCGACTACGAGCAGTACTTC. The entire variable domain, with the rest obtained from reference TRBV13 and TRBJ2-7, is as follows: AAGVIQSPRHLIKEKRETATLKCYPIPRHDTVYWYQQGPGQDPQFLISFYEKMQSDKGSIPDRFSAQQFSDYHSELNMSSLELGDSALYFCASSFRLADYEQYFGPGTRLTVT.

V is TRBV21-1 and J is TRBJ2-1; the tabulated D call, TRBD2, remains unverified against the DNA. TRBV21-1 is noted as a pseudogene. This CDR3 contains 13 residues. This chain's CDR3 is CASNLVAGLEPFF. CDR3 bases: TGTGCCAGCAACCTCGTGGCCGGACTAGAGCCGTTCTTC.

The chain joins TRBV6-4 to TRBJ2-2; 7 bases align to TRBD2. CDR1 MRHNA and CDR2 SNTAGT come from the germline V gene. Losses at the gene ends were 4 bases for V and 1 base for J; bases not matched to a gene: 0. The CDR3 covers 14 residues. The CDR3 DNA reads TGTGCCAGCAGTGCGGGAGGGAACACCGGGGAGCTGTTTTTT. Translating gives CASSAGGNTGELFF.

The chain recombines TRBV9 with TRBJ2-1, with 7 bases fitting TRBD2. With V trimmed by 7 bases and J by 8 bases, 9 bases remained unmatched. The CDR3 runs 13 residues. The germline V gene has CDR1 SGDLS and CDR2 YYNGEE. The CDR3 sequence is CASSSGANYEQFF. CDR3 DNA sequence: TGTGCCAGCTCCAGCGGGGCTAATTATGAGCAGTTCTTC.

The rearrangement links TRBV9 to TRBJ2-2; 12 nucleotides align to TRBD2. This CDR3 spans 16 amino acids. The V segment lost 4 bases and the J segment 0 bases; nucleotides outside the gene matches: 1. The germline gives CDR1 SGDLS, CDR2 YYNGEE. The chain's CDR3 is CASSPSGRANTGELFF. The CDR3 DNA sequence: TGTGCCAGCAGCCCTAGCGGGAGGGCGAACACCGGGGAGCTGTTTTTT.

The genes are TRBV7-3 and TRBJ2-3, with TRBD2 matching 7 bases. Looked up from germline, CDR1 is SGHTA and CDR2 is FQGTGA. J was trimmed by 5 bases and V by 0 bases; bases with no gene match: 2. The CDR3 is 14 residues long. The CDR3 coding sequence is TGTGCCAGCAGCTTAACAGGGAGGGGAGATACGCAGTATTTT. It codes for CASSLTGRGDTQYF. The entire variable domain, with the rest obtained from reference TRBV7-3 and TRBJ2-3, is as follows: GAGVSQTPSNKVTEKGKYVELRCDPISGHTALYWYRQSLGQGPEFLIYFQGTGAADDSGLPNDRFFAVRPEGSVSTLKIQRTERGDSAVYLCASSLTGRGDTQYFGPGTRLTVL.